The 7 T cell receptor beta chains in this list originate from one sample, sequenced in a study of CD4+ T cells in melanoma. Generated by immunoSEQ multiplex PCR, the TCRdb table keeps only in-frame clones and is missing some. The sample lists over 8,000 clones, approximately 64% seen once, with 15% to 20% in the top ten. Sequenced sample: cells from a culture (not recorded whether cultured in vitro). The receptors shown here come from a human donor with melanoma.

J is TRBJ2-5 and V is TRBV5-6; TRBD1 matches 9 bases. The CDR3 has 15 residues. After removal of 6 bases from V and 1 base from J, the junction contained 7 bases not matched to a gene. Germline-derived CDR1 and CDR2 are SGHDT and YYEEEE. The CDR3 DNA follows: TGTGCCAGCAACGCTGGACAGGGGCCCCAAGAGACCCAGTACTTC. It translates to CASNAGQGPQETQYF.

This chain connects TRBV29-1 to TRBJ2-7, with unresolved D. This CDR3 has 12 amino acids. The germline V gene encodes CDR1 SQVTM and CDR2 ANQGSEA. Trimming pared 5 bases from V and 4 bases from J, leaving 12 bases between. The CDR3 reads CSVQNDGYEQYF. Written as DNA, the CDR3 is TGCAGCGTTCAGAACGACGGTTACGAGCAGTACTTC.

This sequence joins TRBV4-1 and TRBJ2-7; D gene ambiguous. Between the trimmed V and J ends, which lost 1 base and 3 bases, there was a span of 13 bases. The germline gives CDR1 MGHRA, CDR2 YSYEKL. The CDR3 has 15 residues. CDR3 loop: CASSQVSPPGYEQYF. In DNA form, the CDR3 reads TGCGCCAGCAGCCAAGTCTCCCCCCCGGGCTACGAGCAGTACTTC.

This clone came up a few times. The CDR3 DNA follows: TGTGCCAGCAAATCGGGGTCCTATAATTCACCCCTCCACTTT. This translates into CASKSGSYNSPLHF. The gene calls are TRBV6-5 and TRBJ1-6; D is undetermined. Germline CDR1 MNHEY, CDR2 SVGAGI. V shed 7 bases and J shed 1 base, with 8 bases lying between them. The CDR3 runs to 14 residues.

The genes are TRBV13 and TRBJ2-7, with 8 bases identical to TRBD2. Germline CDR1 is PRHDT and CDR2 is FYEKMQ (reference sequence). The CDR3 totals 14 residues. With V trimmed by 4 bases and J by 5 bases, 7 bases remained unmatched. The chain's CDR3 is CASSSERGRNEQYF. CDR3 DNA: TGTGCCAGCAGCTCGGAGCGGGGGAGAAACGAGCAGTACTTC.

This chain uses TRBV2 with TRBJ2-1, with a weak D call TRBD1 (5 bases). Germline V gene lookup returns CDR1 SNHLY and CDR2 FYNNEI. The CDR3 is 12 amino acids. Between the trimmed V and J ends, which lost 7 bases and 15 bases, there was a span of 19 bases. The CDR3 nucleotides read TGTGCCAGCAACCCCGACAGTGAGTGGGCGTTCTTC. Encoded protein: CASNPDSEWAFF.

This chain uses TRBV10-3 with TRBJ2-3, with D maybe TRBD2 (6 bases). The CDR3 sequence is 15 residues long. Germline V gene data show CDR1 as ENHRY and CDR2 as SYGVKD. Trimming pared 7 bases from V and 2 bases from J, leaving 16 bases between. DNA of the CDR3: TGTGCCATCAATGACCGGGGAGGAAACACAGATACGCAGTATTTT. This gives the protein CAINDRGGNTDTQYF.